The 30 T cell receptor beta chains below come from one sample, sequenced in a study of post-analysis software for immune sequencing data. Findings and caveats of the study: Five or six TRBV segments were more frequent in patients than controls; TRBV5-6, TRBV5-1 and TRBV20-1 belonged to this group.

Which antigens these TCRs recognize remains unknown. Unique molecular identifiers were built into the TCR beta cDNA libraries. TCRdb processed the PCR reads anew with MiXCR; each CDR3 protein has one entry. This sample carries over 300,000 distinct CDR3 sequences, less than 40% of them seen once, and the ten largest clones take 10% to 15%. Sequences were obtained from blood. Source of these receptors: a girl under 18 with multiple sclerosis.

The chain carries TRBV6-1 and TRBJ2-1; D remains ambiguous. The DNA end is a closer match to TRBJ2-7, so the J assignment may be wrong. Per germline, CDR1 MNHNS and CDR2 SASEGT. The CDR3 consists of 13 residues. DNA of the CDR3: TGTGCCAGCAGTGAAACCCTTTACAATGAGCAGTACTTC. Amino acid sequence: CASSETLYNEQYF.

This clonotype was detected ten times or more. The chain recombines TRBV5-1 with TRBJ2-1, with 11 nucleotides matching TRBD2. This CDR3 comprises 16 residues. V lost 0 bases, J lost 5 bases, and 4 bases stayed unmatched. Per germline, CDR1 SGHRS and CDR2 YFSETQ. The DNA of the CDR3 is TGCGCCAGCAGCTTGGGGTGGGGACTAGCGGACAATGAGCAGTTCTTC. As protein: CASSLGWGLADNEQFF.

This clonotype was picked up a small number of times. The gene calls are TRBV7-2 and TRBJ2-3, with TRBD2 identical over 15 bases. Germline CDR1 reads SGHTA; CDR2 reads FQGNSA. The V and J ends lost 6 bases and 5 bases, in that order; junction bases with no gene match: 12. The CDR3 is 18 residues long. The CDR3 nucleotides read TGTGCCAGCAGTCCTCAACCGGGACTAGCGGGGGGAGGAGATACGCAGTATTTT. This translates into CASSPQPGLAGGGDTQYF.

This clonotype was seen only a few times. CDR3 nucleotide sequence: TGCGCCAGCAGCTTAAATTCAGGGGCCTCCTACGAGCAGTACTTC. Protein product: CASSLNSGASYEQYF. This rearrangement joins TRBV5-1 to TRBJ2-7; D is possibly TRBD1 (6 bases). Germline V gene data show CDR1 as SGHRS and CDR2 as YFSETQ. Trimming took off 2 bases at V and 0 bases at J, with 12 bases between the two ends. The length of the CDR3 is 15 residues. Based on the CDR3 plus reference TRBV5-1 and TRBJ2-7, the full variable domain is KAGVTQTPRYLIKTRGQQVTLSCSPISGHRSVSWYQQTPGQGLQFLFEYFSETQRNKGNFPGRFSGRQFSNSRSEMNVSTLELGDSALYLCASSLNSGASYEQYFGPGTRLTVT.

The CDR3 sequence is CAIAPIGDTEAFF. The CDR3 coding sequence is TGTGCCATCGCCCCGATTGGGGACACTGAAGCTTTCTTT. The V and J genes are TRBV10-3 and TRBJ1-1; D remains ambiguous. The CDR3 has 13 residues. Germline V gene sequence: CDR1 ENHRY, CDR2 SYGVKD. Trimming left V 8 bases short and J 3 bases short, with 13 bases between.

To note about this clonotype: One end of the junction is discordant with germline, which a read error may explain. The chain is built from TRBV6-2 or TRBV6-3 and TRBJ2-2, with D tentatively TRBD1 (6 bases). The CDR3 has 16 residues. Germline loops: CDR1 MNHEY, CDR2 SVGEGT. The CDR3 DNA follows: TGTGCCAGCAGTCCTGGGGGCACAGTAGACACCGGGGAGCTGTGTTTT. It yields the protein CASSPGGTVDTGELCF.

This clonotype has just a few counts. The chain carries TRBV7-2 and TRBJ1-2, with a possible D match to TRBD1 (6 bases). Germline lookup yields CDR1 SGHTA and CDR2 FQGNSA. The V gene lost 5 bases and the J gene lost 6 bases, with 16 bases spanning the gap. This CDR3 region has 14 residues. CDR3 DNA sequence: TGTGCCAGCAGCCAAAGGGGGGGGGCGGATGGCTACACCTTC. This encodes CASSQRGGADGYTF.

There are a few counts of this clonotype. This sequence joins TRBV7-2 and TRBJ1-2, with 7 bases matching TRBD1. The CDR3 covers 14 residues. Per the germline V gene, CDR1 is SGHTA and CDR2 is FQGNSA. The ends lost 6 bases at V and 12 bases at J; junction bases unmatched: 16. The CDR3 coding sequence is TGTGCCAGCAGTCGACAGGTTGAACAGGGGCCACACACCTTC. This sequence encodes CASSRQVEQGPHTF.

This chain connects TRBV7-9 to TRBJ2-1; D is unresolved. This CDR3 is 16 amino acids long. Germline assignment: CDR1 SEHNR and CDR2 FQNEAQ (reference sequence). Between the trimmed V and J ends, which lost 5 bases and 6 bases, there was a span of 20 bases. The CDR3 DNA follows: TGTGCCAGCAGCCCCCGTACTGGCGGAAAGAGCAATGAGCAGTTCTTC. This encodes CASSPRTGGKSNEQFF. Variable domain in full (rest from reference TRBV7-9 and TRBJ2-1): DTGVSQNPRHKITKRGQNVTFRCDPISEHNRLYWYRQTLGQGPEFLTYFQNEAQLEKSRLLSDRFSAERPKGSFSTLEIQRTEQGDSAMYLCASSPRTGGKSNEQFFGPGTRLTVL.

V is TRBV6-1 and J is TRBJ2-1; TRBD1 matches at 8 bases. Germline assignment: CDR1 MNHNS and CDR2 SASEGT. The V gene end was trimmed by 0 bases and the J gene end by 15 bases; junction bases not matched to a gene: 10. CDR3 length: 14 amino acids. The CDR3 protein is CASSEAQGDRRRFF. The CDR3 DNA follows: TGTGCCAGCAGTGAAGCGCAAGGGGACAGGCGACGGTTCTTC.

This clonotype was seen more than once but under ten times. The chain has TRBV28 and TRBJ1-4; D gene ambiguous. Germline CDR1 is MDHEN and CDR2 is SYDVKM. The CDR3 is 14 residues long. V lost 7 bases, J lost 5 bases, and 14 bases lay in between. CDR3 residues: CASTELLRNEKLFF. Here the CDR3 DNA reads TGTGCCAGCACCGAACTCCTAAGGAATGAAAAACTGTTTTTT.

This chain joins TRBV29-1 and TRBJ2-1; D is undetermined. V was trimmed by 2 bases and J by 10 bases, leaving 3 bases between them. CDR3 size: 9 residues. Germline CDR1 reads SQVTM; CDR2 reads ANQGSEA. This CDR3 is CSVEYEQFF. In DNA, the CDR3 is TGCAGCGTTGAATACGAGCAGTTCTTC.

This sequence joins TRBV24-1 and TRBJ2-3; 9 bases align to TRBD2. The CDR3 covers 14 residues. Per the germline V gene, CDR1 is KGHDR and CDR2 is SFDVKD. Trimming at V came to 6 bases and at J to 2 bases, leaving 2 bases not matched to a gene. The CDR3 reads CATSPSGATDTQYF. The CDR3 nucleotides are TGTGCCACCAGTCCTAGCGGGGCCACAGATACGCAGTATTTT.

This clonotype has just a few counts. A junction boundary mismatches the germline segment, possibly from a read error. The CDR3 sequence is CASSLTGQRTDAQYF. The CDR3 coding sequence is TGTGCCAGCAGTTTAACGGGACAGCGCACAGATGCGCAGTATTTT. This chain uses TRBV12-3 or TRBV12-4 with TRBJ2-3; 7 bases fit TRBD1. There are 15 residues in the CDR3.

J is TRBJ2-1 and V is TRBV3-1; a possible D gene is TRBD2 (7 bases). Germline-derived CDR1 and CDR2 are LGHDT and YNNKEL (reference sequence). The CDR3 runs 14 residues. The V end lost 0 bases, the J end lost 7 bases, and 10 bases lay between the germline ends. The CDR3 loop reads CASSQDRGANEQFF. Written as DNA, the CDR3 is TGTGCCAGCAGCCAAGACCGGGGGGCTAATGAGCAGTTCTTC.

The sample holds a few counts of this clonotype. The chain recombines TRBV6-1 with TRBJ2-7; D perhaps matches TRBD1 (6 bases). The CDR3 contains 12 residues. V lost 8 bases and J lost 3, with 11 bases in between. Germline CDR1 is MNHNS and CDR2 is SASEGT. For the CDR3, the DNA is TGTGCCAGCCAGGTGGACAGCTACGAGCAGTACTTC. This codes for CASQVDSYEQYF.

The chain joins TRBV20-1 to TRBJ2-1; 8 nucleotides align to TRBD2. The junction had 10 bases not matched to a gene; V was cut back by 0 bases and J by 6 bases. This CDR3 is 16 amino acids long. The germline V gene encodes CDR1 DFQATT and CDR2 SNEGSKA (reference sequence). CDR3 in DNA: TGCAGTGCTAGAGATTCACGGCGGGGGGTTAGCAATGAGCAGTTCTTC. This sequence encodes CSARDSRRGVSNEQFF.

This clonotype has only a few counts. The chain couples TRBV29-1 to TRBJ1-1; D perhaps matches TRBD1 (6 bases). The V end was cut by 5 bases, the J end by 3 bases, with 10 bases between. Germline V gives CDR1 SQVTM, CDR2 ANQGSEA. This CDR3 is built from 12 residues. The CDR3: CSVIPGDTEAFF. DNA for the CDR3: TGCAGCGTTATACCAGGGGACACTGAAGCTTTCTTT. Combining the CDR3 with reference TRBV29-1 and TRBJ1-1 gives the whole variable domain SAVISQKPSRDICQRGTSLTIQCQVDSQVTMMFWYRQQPGQSLTLIATANQGSEATYESGFVIDKFPISRPNLTFSTLTVSNMSPEDSSIYLCSVIPGDTEAFFGQGTRLTVV.

V is TRBV12-3 or TRBV12-4 and J is TRBJ2-5; 9 bases agree with TRBD1. The ends lost 3 bases at V and 2 bases at J; junction bases unmatched: 7. This CDR3 spans 16 amino acids. The CDR3 sequence: CASSFLSGQGQETQYF. CDR3 DNA: TGTGCCAGCAGTTTTTTGTCTGGACAGGGGCAAGAGACCCAGTACTTC.

This clonotype was counted only a few times. The chain uses TRBV4-3 and TRBJ2-4; 12 nucleotides match TRBD2. CDR1 and CDR2 from the germline V gene are LGHNA and YSLEER. The junction had 13 bases not matched to a gene; V was cut back by 0 bases and J by 13 bases. This CDR3 is 17 amino acids long. CDR3 nucleotide sequence: TGCGCCAGCAGCCAAGAACGGCTAGCGGGGGGGAACTACGGGCAGTACTTC. Translation: CASSQERLAGGNYGQYF.

This chain connects TRBV3-1 to TRBJ1-2, with TRBD1 matching over 11 bases. Looked up from germline, CDR1 is LGHDT and CDR2 is YNNKEL (reference sequence). The J segment lost 4 bases and the V segment lost 0 bases, leaving 7 bases of the junction unmatched. There are 17 residues in the CDR3. The CDR3 region is CASSQDGTGGVGYGYTF. The DNA of the CDR3 is TGTGCCAGCAGCCAAGATGGGACAGGGGGAGTGGGCTATGGCTACACCTTC.

This clonotype was seen at least ten times. This chain joins TRBV7-2 and TRBJ1-2, with D unclear. The length of the CDR3 is 13 residues. Trimming left V 5 bases short and J 7 bases short, with 14 bases between. Germline values: CDR1 SGHTA, CDR2 FQGNSA. CDR3 in DNA: TGTGCCAGCAGCCCCGAAGCTTCGGGTGGCTACACCTTC. Its protein is CASSPEASGGYTF.

This clonotype was seen only once. V usage is TRBV20-1 and J usage is TRBJ2-7, with D perhaps TRBD1 or TRBD2 (6 bases each). The CDR3 has 15 residues. V dropped 5 bases and J dropped 5 bases, with 22 bases sitting between them. From germline, CDR1 is DFQATT and CDR2 SNEGSKA (reference sequence). CDR3 nucleotide sequence: TGCAGTGCTGCTTCCTCCACGGGGGCTCTGGACGAGCAGTACTTC. As protein: CSAASSTGALDEQYF.

The chain couples TRBV15 to TRBJ2-3, with TRBD1 matching 7 bases. Germline V CDR1 and CDR2: LNHNV, YYDKDF (reference sequence). The CDR3 is 14 residues long. V dropped 8 bases and J dropped 9; count of bases not matched to a gene: 14. The CDR3 loop reads CATRAPSTGNTQYF. The CDR3 DNA reads as TGTGCCACCCGAGCCCCTTCGACAGGGAACACGCAGTATTTT.

The chain employs TRBV7-9 and TRBJ1-1; 8 bases map to TRBD1. Germline loops: CDR1 SEHNR, CDR2 FQNEAQ (reference sequence). There are 13 residues in the CDR3. The trim removed 8 bases at V and 1 base at J, leaving 3 bases unmatched. CDR3 DNA: TGTGCCAGCGCCAGGGGGCCGAACACTGAAGCTTTCTTT. As protein: CASARGPNTEAFF. The complete variable domain, with remaining parts taken from reference TRBV7-9 and TRBJ1-1, reads DTGVSQNPRHKITKRGQNVTFRCDPISEHNRLYWYRQTLGQGPEFLTYFQNEAQLEKSRLLSDRFSAERPKGSFSTLEIQRTEQGDSAMYLCASARGPNTEAFFGQGTRLTVV.

This clonotype was detected a few times. The V gene is TRBV10-3, the J gene TRBJ1-6; D is possibly TRBD1 (5 bases). Germline values: CDR1 ENHRY, CDR2 SYGVKD. Trimming left V 3 bases short and J 10 bases short, with 10 bases between. There are 13 residues in the CDR3. CDR3 nucleotide sequence: TGTGCCATCAGTGAAACGGGGGACTCACCCCTCCACTTT. It translates to CAISETGDSPLHF.

This clonotype has a handful of counts. V gene TRBV7-2 combines with J gene TRBJ2-7, with D perhaps being TRBD1 or TRBD2 (6 bases each). Germline CDR1 is SGHTA and CDR2 is FQGNSA. The CDR3 has 15 residues. Trimming pared 0 bases from V and 3 bases from J, leaving 12 bases between. CDR3 DNA sequence: TGTGCCAGCAGCTTAGCGGGGGGCCCATTCTACGAGCAGTACTTC. Residues: CASSLAGGPFYEQYF.

This clonotype was counted at least ten times. V is TRBV7-2 and J is TRBJ2-4; the D is unclear. V was cut by 0 bases and J by 8 bases, with 8 bases left in between. The CDR3 length is 13 residues. Germline V CDR1 and CDR2: SGHTA, FQGNSA. CDR3 protein: CASSLAGKDIQYF. The CDR3 DNA is TGTGCCAGCAGCTTAGCGGGGAAGGACATTCAGTACTTC.

This chain uses TRBV7-9 with TRBJ1-2, with 9 positions matching TRBD1. Germline V gene data show CDR1 as SEHNR and CDR2 as FQNEAQ (reference sequence). V lost 2 bases and J lost 4; bases outside the gene matches: 8. The CDR3 totals 16 residues. The DNA for the CDR3 is TGTGCCAGCAGCTTACCAATACCGGGACAGGGCTATGGCTACACCTTC. Protein product: CASSLPIPGQGYGYTF. The full variable domain, in which reference TRBV7-9 and TRBJ1-2 provide the parts outside the CDR3, is DTGVSQNPRHKITKRGQNVTFRCDPISEHNRLYWYRQTLGQGPEFLTYFQNEAQLEKSRLLSDRFSAERPKGSFSTLEIQRTEQGDSAMYLCASSLPIPGQGYGYTFGSGTRLTVV.

The sample holds many counts of this clonotype. The chain couples TRBV6-1 to TRBJ2-6; 8 bases are a match to TRBD2. Trimming cost V 6 bases and J 0 bases; bases outside gene matches: 1. Germline assignment: CDR1 MNHNS and CDR2 SASEGT. CDR3 length equals 15 residues. The CDR3 sequence is CASRAGGSGANVLTF. The CDR3 nucleotides read TGTGCCAGCAGGGCGGGGGGCTCTGGGGCCAACGTCCTGACTTTC.